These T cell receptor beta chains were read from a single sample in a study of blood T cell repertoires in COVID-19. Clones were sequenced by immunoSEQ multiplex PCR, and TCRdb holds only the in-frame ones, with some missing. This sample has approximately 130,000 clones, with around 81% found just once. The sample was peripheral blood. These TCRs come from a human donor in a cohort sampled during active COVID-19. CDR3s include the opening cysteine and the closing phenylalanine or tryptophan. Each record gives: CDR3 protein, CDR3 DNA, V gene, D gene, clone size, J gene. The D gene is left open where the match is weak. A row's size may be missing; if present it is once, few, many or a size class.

CDR3: CSVALNEKLFF
DNA: TGCAGCGTTGCTCTCAATGAAAAACTGTTTTTT
V: TRBV29-1
D: NA
size: NA
J: TRBJ1-4

CDR3: CASRNGGRIGETQYF
DNA: TGTGCCAGCAGAAACGGGGGGAGGATTGGAGAGACCCAGTACTTC
V: TRBV6-5
D: TRBD2
size: NA
J: TRBJ2-5

CDR3: CATSRTAGENEQFF
DNA: TGTGCCACGTCCCGGACAGCAGGGGAGAATGAGCAGTTCTTC
V: TRBV10-3
D: NA
size: once
J: TRBJ2-1

CDR3: CASSSPDVGARETQYF
DNA: TGTGCCAGCAGCTCCCCGGACGTTGGGGCCAGGGAGACCCAGTACTTC
V: TRBV7-2
D: NA
size: NA
J: TRBJ2-5

CDR3: CASKPDRGRGMAGNTIYF
DNA: TGTGCCAGTAAGCCGGACAGGGGGCGCGGTATGGCTGGAAACACCATATATTTT
V: TRBV19
D: TRBD1
size: NA
J: TRBJ1-3

CDR3: CAWSVGHEGNTEAFF
DNA: TGTGCCTGGAGTGTGGGGCACGAAGGGAACACTGAAGCTTTCTTT
V: TRBV30
D: NA
size: NA
J: TRBJ1-1

CDR3: CASSAGPQETQYF
DNA: TGTGCCAGCTCAGCGGGACCTCAAGAGACCCAGTACTTC
V: TRBV18
D: NA
size: NA
J: TRBJ2-5

CDR3: CASSPGGSGTYEQYF
DNA: TGTGCCAGCAGCCCCGGTGGTAGCGGGACCTACGAGCAGTACTTC
V: TRBV3-1/TRBV3-2
D: TRBD2
size: NA
J: TRBJ2-7

CDR3: CASSYPLGRAGSYEQYF
DNA: TGTGCCAGCAGTTACCCCCTGGGGAGGGCTGGTTCCTACGAGCAGTACTTC
V: TRBV28
D: TRBD2
size: NA
J: TRBJ2-7

CDR3: CASSEAAGGTDTQYF
DNA: TGTGCCAGCAGTGAAGCAGCGGGGGGCACAGATACGCAGTATTTT
V: TRBV6-1
D: TRBD2
size: NA
J: TRBJ2-3

CDR3: CASSPGTSDEQFF
DNA: TGTGCCAGCAGTCCGGGGACTAGCGATGAGCAGTTCTTC
V: TRBV7-9
D: TRBD2
size: NA
J: TRBJ2-1

CDR3: CASSRPGGGDTGELFF
DNA: TGTGCCAGCAGCCGACCGGGGGGCGGCGACACCGGGGAGCTGTTTTTT
V: TRBV7-6
D: NA
size: NA
J: TRBJ2-2

CDR3: CASSFSGTGYGYTF
DNA: TGTGCCAGCAGCTTTTCCGGGACAGGGTATGGCTACACCTTC
V: TRBV7-9
D: TRBD1
size: NA
J: TRBJ1-2

CDR3: CASSVSGGIQPQHF
DNA: TGTGCCAGCAGTGTCTCAGGGGGGATACAGCCCCAGCATTTT
V: TRBV28
D: TRBD1
size: NA
J: TRBJ1-5

CDR3: CASSTGVAGGYTQYF
DNA: TGTGCCAGCAGCACCGGTGTAGCGGGGGGGTATACGCAGTATTTT
V: TRBV6-5
D: TRBD2
size: NA
J: TRBJ2-3

CDR3: CASSPWGLAGGTDTQYF
DNA: TGCGCCAGCAGCCCCTGGGGACTAGCGGGGGGGACAGATACGCAGTATTTT
V: TRBV5-1
D: TRBD2
size: NA
J: TRBJ2-3